Listed below are T cell receptor beta chains from one sample, sequenced in a study of T-cell memory formation after mild COVID-19. TCRdb reanalysed the 5' RACE reads using MiXCR and keeps one entry per CDR3 protein. The table shows 30,000 to 35,000 distinct CDR3 sequences, with under 8% occurring only once. Sequenced material: PBMCs or a T cell subset sorted from them (not recorded which). Receptors originate from a man between 18 and 35 years old who had mild COVID-19 (a few samples of this study predate the infection). Cell type and time point are not known. Each CDR3 is given with its conserved first and last residue. D genes are given only for firm matches. Size tells how often a clone was seen (once, few, many) or the class of an expanded clone, and some rows leave it out.

size	V	D	J	DNA	CDR3
many	TRBV6-5	TRBD2	TRBJ2-2	TGTGCCAGCAGTCCCGCGGGAGCTAACACCGGGGAGCTGTTTTTT	CASSPAGANTGELFF
many	TRBV9	.	TRBJ2-3	TGTGCCAGCAGCGTAACTAGCACAGATACGCAGTATTTT	CASSVTSTDTQYF
many	TRBV4-3	.	TRBJ2-6	TGCGCCAGCAGCCAAGAAACCCAGGGGACTGGGGCCAACGTCCTGACTTTC	CASSQETQGTGANVLTF
.	TRBV12-3/TRBV12-4	.	TRBJ2-3	TGTGCCAGCAGTTCTATCCTACGCACAGATACGCAGTATTTT	CASSSILRTDTQYF
few	TRBV6-2/TRBV6-3	TRBD1	TRBJ1-5	TGTGCCAGCAGACGAAACAGGGGCGGAAATCAGCCCCAGCATTTT	CASRRNRGGNQPQHF
many	TRBV5-1	.	TRBJ1-1	TGCGCCAGCAGCTTGGGAGGGAGGAACACTGAAGCTTTCTTT	CASSLGGRNTEAFF
many	TRBV7-2	.	TRBJ2-5	TGTGCCAGCAGCTTAGATCGGGGAGGTGAGACCCAGTACTTC	CASSLDRGGETQYF
many	TRBV7-9	TRBD1	TRBJ1-2	TGTGCCAGCAGCTTATTGACAGGGGAGGACTATGGCTACACCTTC	CASSLLTGEDYGYTF
many	TRBV5-4	TRBD2	TRBJ2-3	TGTGCCAGCAGCTTGCAGCGGGGCCCCACAGATACGCAGTATTTT	CASSLQRGPTDTQYF
many	TRBV4-3	TRBD1	TRBJ2-3	TGCGCCAGCAGCCAAGATAGACAGGGGGTAGATACGCAGTATTTT	CASSQDRQGVDTQYF
.	TRBV11-2	TRBD2	TRBJ2-1	TGTGCCAGCAGCCGCACTAGCGGGGGTCTCAATGAGCAGTTCTTC	CASSRTSGGLNEQFF
many	TRBV19	.	TRBJ2-1	TGTGCCAGTAGTTTACGAATTGATGAGCAGTTCTTC	CASSLRIDEQFF
many	TRBV23-1	.	TRBJ2-5	TGCGCCAGCAGTCAATCGCCCGCGGGGGCCGGGAAAGAGACCCAGTACTTC	CASSQSPAGAGKETQYF
many	TRBV7-2	.	TRBJ2-3	TGTGCCAGCAGCTTAGGAAATGGCCGCACAGATACGCAGTATTTT	CASSLGNGRTDTQYF
.	TRBV7-9	.	TRBJ1-2	TGTGCCAGCAGCTTATCCGGGAATGGCTACACCTTC	CASSLSGNGYTF
many	TRBV7-9	TRBD1	TRBJ1-2	TGTGCCAGCAGCCGGGGACAGGGGCCCTATGGCTACACCTTC	CASSRGQGPYGYTF
many	TRBV24-1	.	TRBJ1-2	TGTGCCACCAGTGACGGTACAGGCTATGGCTACACCTTC	CATSDGTGYGYTF
.	TRBV7-2	TRBD1	TRBJ1-2	TGTGCCAGCAGCCCCTGGGACAGGGCCGGCTACACCTTC	CASSPWDRAGYTF
many	TRBV4-1	TRBD1	TRBJ2-7	TGCGCCAGCAGCCAAGAAGTGGGGACAGGGGGCTCCTACGAGCAGTACTTC	CASSQEVGTGGSYEQYF
many	TRBV20-1	.	TRBJ1-6	TGCAGTGCTCCTCAGGGGAATTCACCCCTCCACTTT	CSAPQGNSPLHF
few	TRBV27	.	TRBJ1-6	TGTGCCAGCAGTTTTTGGGGGGGCAGGGCGAGAAATTCACCCCTCCACTTT	CASSFWGGRARNSPLHF
few	TRBV27	.	TRBJ2-5	TGTGCCAGCAGTATTACACCCCAAGAGACCCAGTACTTC	CASSITPQETQYF
many	TRBV7-2	TRBD2	TRBJ2-5	TGTGCCAGCAGCTTAAGGACTAGCCGGGAGACCCAGTACTTC	CASSLRTSRETQYF
few	TRBV14	.	TRBJ2-2	TGTGCCAGCAGCCAATATTCGGCCGGGGAGCTGTTTTTT	CASSQYSAGELFF
few	TRBV3-1	.	TRBJ1-5	TGTGCCAGCAGCCAAGATACAGGGTGGGACCAGCCCCAGCATTTT	CASSQDTGWDQPQHF
many	TRBV7-3	.	TRBJ1-5	TGTGCCAGCAGCTTAAGGCCGCAGGGCGTGGATCTTAATCAGCCCCAGCATTTT	CASSLRPQGVDLNQPQHF
many	TRBV7-9	TRBD1	TRBJ2-7	TGTGCCAGCAGCTTGGACAGGGCTCCCTACGAGCAGTACTTC	CASSLDRAPYEQYF
.	TRBV18	.	TRBJ2-6	TGTGCCAGCTCGCCATCCTCGGCGGGGGCGGCTGGGGCCAACGTCCTGACTTTC	CASSPSSAGAAGANVLTF
many	TRBV7-6	TRBD1	TRBJ1-4	TGTGCCAGCAGCCTAGGATCCGGGACAGCTAATGAAAAACTGTTTTTT	CASSLGSGTANEKLFF